This TCR beta chain emerged from a study of control samples from healthy donors and cancer patients. The V and J ends lost 3 bases and 6 bases respectively, with 8 bases between them. This CDR3 contains 13 residues. Germline V gene lookup returns CDR1 KGHSH and CDR2 LQKENI. This clone was seen once. Sequencing was performed with immunoSEQ multiplex PCR; in TCRdb, only in-frame clones are kept and a portion is missing. The sample has approximately 150,000 clones, 91% seen once; the top ten hold 2% to 2.5%. This chain links TRBV18 with TRBJ2-2; D gene unclear. Material for sequencing was blood. This receptor was identified in a woman aged 40 to 50 in good health. In DNA form, the CDR3 reads TGTGCCAGCTCACCGCCAGGACCCGGGGAGCTGTTTTTT. This sequence encodes CASSPPGPGELFF.